This record covers a single T cell receptor (beta chain). Its antigen is unidentified. The sample belongs to a study of cytotoxic CD8 clonotypes in ibrutinib-treated CLL. Study-wide results and limits: Contraction or stability on treatment characterized the public clonotypes, which were uncommon. Clonality rose at ibrutinib response and fell back toward baseline at progression.

TCRdb keeps only in-frame clones here, not all; method: immunoSEQ multiplex PCR. The sample comprises roughly 38,000 clones, about 47% of which are singletons, and approximately 17% rests with the top ten. Looked up from germline, CDR1 is GTSNPN and CDR2 is SVGIG (reference sequence). CDR3 length: 14 amino acids. V shed 4 bases and J 2 bases; nucleotides not matched to a gene: 8. The sequencing here drew on PBMCs, taken before ibrutinib treatment. The rearrangement links TRBV30 to TRBJ2-7; 7 bases map to TRBD2. The TCR sequence derives from a human donor with chronic lymphocytic leukemia. CDR3 region: CAWTRGVGTYEQYF. As DNA, the CDR3 is TGTGCCTGGACCCGGGGGGTGGGGACCTACGAGCAGTACTTC.